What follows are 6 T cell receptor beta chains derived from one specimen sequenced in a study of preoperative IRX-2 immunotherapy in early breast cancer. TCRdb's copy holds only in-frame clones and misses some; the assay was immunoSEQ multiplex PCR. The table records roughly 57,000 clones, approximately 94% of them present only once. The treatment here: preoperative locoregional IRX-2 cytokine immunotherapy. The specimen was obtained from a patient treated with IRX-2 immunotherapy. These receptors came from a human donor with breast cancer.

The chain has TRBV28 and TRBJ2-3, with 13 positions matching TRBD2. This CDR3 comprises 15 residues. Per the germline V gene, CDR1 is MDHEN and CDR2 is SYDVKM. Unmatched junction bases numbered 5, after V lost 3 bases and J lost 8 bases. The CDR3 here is CASSLGLAGTGTQYF. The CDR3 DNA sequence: TGTGCCAGCAGTTTGGGACTAGCGGGGACCGGTACGCAGTATTTT.

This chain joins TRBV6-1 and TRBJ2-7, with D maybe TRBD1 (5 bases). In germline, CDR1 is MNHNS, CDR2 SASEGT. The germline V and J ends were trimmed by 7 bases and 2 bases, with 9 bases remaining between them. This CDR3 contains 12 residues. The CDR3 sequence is CASMDITYEQYF. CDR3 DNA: TGTGCCAGCATGGACATTACCTACGAGCAGTACTTC.

The CDR3 DNA is TGCGCCAGCAGCTTAACAGGGAACACTGAAGCTTTCTTT. Protein: CASSLTGNTEAFF. V usage is TRBV5-1 and J usage is TRBJ1-1; possible D gene TRBD1, 5 bases. Germline CDR1 is SGHRS and CDR2 is YFSETQ. Trimming pared 2 bases from V and 1 base from J, leaving 6 bases between. CDR3 size: 13 residues. Drawing the rest from reference TRBV5-1 and TRBJ1-1, the complete variable domain is KAGVTQTPRYLIKTRGQQVTLSCSPISGHRSVSWYQQTPGQGLQFLFEYFSETQRNKGNFPGRFSGRQFSNSRSEMNVSTLELGDSALYLCASSLTGNTEAFFGQGTRLTVV.

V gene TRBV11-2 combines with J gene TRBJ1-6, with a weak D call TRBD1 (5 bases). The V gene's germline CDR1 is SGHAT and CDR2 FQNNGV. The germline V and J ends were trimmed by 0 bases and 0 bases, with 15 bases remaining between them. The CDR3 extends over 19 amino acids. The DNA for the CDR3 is TGTGCCAGCAGCTTAGAAGGGCCAGGGCGACGCTCCTATAATTCACCCCTCCACTTT. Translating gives CASSLEGPGRRSYNSPLHF. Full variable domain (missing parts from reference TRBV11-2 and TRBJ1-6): EAGVAQSPRYKIIEKRQSVAFWCNPISGHATLYWYQQILGQGPKLLIQFQNNGVVDDSQLPKDRFSAERLKGVDSTLKIQPAKLEDSAVYLCASSLEGPGRRSYNSPLHFGNGTRLTVT.

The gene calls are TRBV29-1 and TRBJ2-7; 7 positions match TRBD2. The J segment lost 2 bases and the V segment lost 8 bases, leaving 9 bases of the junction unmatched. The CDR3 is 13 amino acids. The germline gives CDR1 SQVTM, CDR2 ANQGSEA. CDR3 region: CSTRGGEAYEQYF. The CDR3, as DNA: TGCAGCACAAGGGGAGGGGAAGCCTACGAGCAGTACTTC.

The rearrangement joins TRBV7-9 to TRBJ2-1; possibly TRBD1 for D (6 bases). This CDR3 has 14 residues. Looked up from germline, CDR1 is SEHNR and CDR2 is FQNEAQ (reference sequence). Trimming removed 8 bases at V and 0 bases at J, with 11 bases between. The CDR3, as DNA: TGTGCCAGCCCGACAGGTAGCTCCTACAATGAGCAGTTCTTC. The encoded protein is CASPTGSSYNEQFF.